A selection of T cell receptor beta chains follows, all from one sample in a study of T cell repertoires in cytomegalovirus infection. TCRdb passed the reads through MiXCR, listing each CDR3 protein once. The sample has nearly 700,000 distinct CDR3 sequences; around a third are singletons. No antigen has been identified for these receptors. Source: cultured PBMCs, taken from culture after CMV antigen stimulation. The receptors derive from a human donor in good health (CMV status not recorded). Some clones in this sample may be carry-over from other donors' samples. CDR3s include the opening cysteine and the closing phenylalanine or tryptophan. The order of the fields is V gene, D gene, J gene, clone size, CDR3 DNA, CDR3 protein. The D gene is left open where the match is weak. Clone size is stated in some rows and not others, as once, few, many or a class when expanded.

V: TRBV5-4; D: TRBD1; J: TRBJ1-4; size: .; DNA: TGTGCCAGCAGCCACGGAGGGAGGACAGGGGAGAGTAATGAAAAACTGTTTTTT; CDR3: CASSHGGRTGESNEKLFF
V: TRBV4-1; D: .; J: TRBJ2-1; size: many; DNA: TGCGCCAGCAGCCAAGACTACAATGAGCAGTTCTTC; CDR3: CASSQDYNEQFF
V: TRBV18; D: .; J: TRBJ1-4; size: .; DNA: TGTGCCAGCTCACGGACCGATAATGAAAAACTGTTTTTT; CDR3: CASSRTDNEKLFF
V: TRBV6-1; D: .; J: TRBJ2-7; size: few; DNA: TGTGCCAGCAGTGAATTGTCGGAGGGATTCTCCTACGAGCAGTACTTC; CDR3: CASSELSEGFSYEQYF
V: TRBV7-8; D: .; J: TRBJ2-7; size: many; DNA: TGTGCCAGCAGTCCGATAAGCTCCTACGAGCAGTACTTC; CDR3: CASSPISSYEQYF
V: TRBV7-4; D: .; J: TRBJ1-4; size: .; DNA: TGTGCCAGCAGCAGACTCGGGCGAGAGGCTAATGAAAAACTGTTTTTT; CDR3: CASSRLGREANEKLFF
V: TRBV28; D: TRBD2; J: TRBJ2-5; size: .; DNA: TGTGCCAGCAGTTTCCAACTAGCGGGGGGGCCGACGGAGACCCAGTACTTC; CDR3: CASSFQLAGGPTETQYF
V: TRBV28; D: TRBD2; J: TRBJ2-5; size: .; DNA: TGTGCCAGCAGTTCCCGCGGGACTAGCCTTGAAGAGACCCAGTACTTC; CDR3: CASSSRGTSLEETQYF
V: TRBV4-1; D: TRBD2; J: TRBJ2-3; size: .; DNA: TGCGCCAGCAGCCAAGTAGCGGGCCTTGGGACTAGCACAGATACGCAGTATTTT; CDR3: CASSQVAGLGTSTDTQYF
V: TRBV12-3/TRBV12-4; D: .; J: TRBJ2-1; size: .; DNA: TGTGCCAGCAGTCCTCCGGTGGCCCACAATGAGCAGTTCTTC; CDR3: CASSPPVAHNEQFF
V: TRBV7-9; D: .; J: TRBJ2-3; size: few; DNA: TGTGCCAGCAGCTACCCCTGGGGCACAGATACGCAGTATTTT; CDR3: CASSYPWGTDTQYF
V: TRBV3-1; D: .; J: TRBJ1-5; size: .; DNA: TGTGCCAGCAGCCCAACCCTGACCAATCAGCCCCAGCATTTT; CDR3: CASSPTLTNQPQHF
V: TRBV2; D: .; J: TRBJ2-1; size: .; DNA: TGTGCCAGCAGACGACCCCTTCCCGCGCACGCGTTCTTC; CDR3: CASRRPLPAHAFF
V: TRBV19; D: .; J: TRBJ2-1; size: .; DNA: TGTGCCAGTAGTAGAGATTTGTCCAATGAGCAGTTCTTC; CDR3: CASSRDLSNEQFF
V: TRBV7-8; D: .; J: TRBJ2-1; size: many; DNA: TGTGCCAGCAGCACCGTCGGCCCTCATGAGCAGTTCTTC; CDR3: CASSTVGPHEQFF
V: TRBV4-1; D: TRBD2; J: TRBJ2-3; size: few; DNA: TGCGCCAGCAGCCAAGACCGAGGACTAGCATCGGATACGCAGTATTTT; CDR3: CASSQDRGLASDTQYF
V: TRBV7-2; D: TRBD2; J: TRBJ2-4; size: .; DNA: TGTGCCAGCAGCTTAGGGACTAGCGGGGGAGTCATTCAGTACTTC; CDR3: CASSLGTSGGVIQYF
V: TRBV7-2; D: .; J: TRBJ2-1; size: many; DNA: TGTGCCAGCAGCTTAACCCGGGGAGGCAATGAGCAGTTCTTC; CDR3: CASSLTRGGNEQFF
V: TRBV28; D: .; J: TRBJ1-3; size: .; DNA: TGTGCCAGCAGTTTATCCCCGCGGCCGGGAAACACCATATATTTT; CDR3: CASSLSPRPGNTIYF
V: TRBV19; D: .; J: TRBJ1-5; size: .; DNA: TGTGCCAGTAAGGATGGAGGGCCCCAGCATTTT; CDR3: CASKDGGPQHF
V: TRBV7-8; D: .; J: TRBJ1-1; size: many; DNA: TGTGCCAGCAGCATTAGCCATGGGGTCGGGTTGACTTTCTTT; CDR3: CASSISHGVGLTFF
V: TRBV12-3/TRBV12-4; D: TRBD2; J: TRBJ2-5; size: .; DNA: TGTGCCAGCAGTCCGCCGGGACTAGCGGTATCGGCACCGGTGCCCCAGTACTTC; CDR3: CASSPPGLAVSAPVPQYF
V: TRBV12-3/TRBV12-4; D: .; J: TRBJ1-2; size: .; DNA: TGTGCCAGCAGTTTTACCTATGGCTACACCTTC; CDR3: CASSFTYGYTF
V: TRBV29-1; D: .; J: TRBJ2-5; size: .; DNA: TGCAGCGTTGGGTGGCATGTTCAAGAGACCCAGTACTTC; CDR3: CSVGWHVQETQYF
V: TRBV6-6; D: TRBD2; J: TRBJ2-1; size: .; DNA: TGTGCCAGCAGTTACTCGACGGCGGGAGGGCCCTCCTACAATGAGCAGTTCTTC; CDR3: CASSYSTAGGPSYNEQFF
V: TRBV5-8; D: .; J: TRBJ2-3; size: few; DNA: TGTGCCAGCAGCTCGTTAACCCCAGGACGCACAGATACGCAGTATTTT; CDR3: CASSSLTPGRTDTQYF
V: TRBV12-3/TRBV12-4; D: .; J: TRBJ2-1; size: .; DNA: TGTGCCAGCAGTTTCCAGGGAACACACAATGAGCAGTTCTTC; CDR3: CASSFQGTHNEQFF
V: TRBV5-1; D: TRBD1; J: TRBJ2-3; size: .; DNA: TGCGCCAGCAGTTTCCGGGACAGGGGGCCCTCTTCGGTGTCCTCCGATACGCAGTATTTT; CDR3: CASSFRDRGPSSVSSDTQYF
V: TRBV10-3; D: TRBD1; J: TRBJ2-5; size: many; DNA: TGTGCCATCAGTGAGTCGGGGGGACAGGGGGACCAAGAGACCCAGTACTTC; CDR3: CAISESGGQGDQETQYF
V: TRBV11-2; D: .; J: TRBJ1-1; size: .; DNA: TGTGCCAGCAGCTCGCCCTACAGGGCGTACGACACTGAAGCTTTCTTT; CDR3: CASSSPYRAYDTEAFF
V: TRBV7-8; D: .; J: TRBJ2-7; size: many; DNA: TGTGCCAGCAGCTTATCAGCAGCGCAGTACTTC; CDR3: CASSLSAAQYF
V: TRBV12-3/TRBV12-4; D: .; J: TRBJ2-4; size: .; DNA: TGTGCCAGCAGTATGCGACAGGTTAGCAAAAACATTCAGTACTTC; CDR3: CASSMRQVSKNIQYF
V: TRBV7-9; D: TRBD1; J: TRBJ1-2; size: few; DNA: TGTGCCAGCAGCTACAGACAGGGTCATGGCTACACCTTC; CDR3: CASSYRQGHGYTF
V: TRBV12-3/TRBV12-4; D: .; J: TRBJ1-5; size: many; DNA: TGTGCCAGCAGTTTTGTTAAGGGGATGGATCAGCCCCAGCATTTT; CDR3: CASSFVKGMDQPQHF
V: TRBV7-9; D: .; J: TRBJ1-2; size: .; DNA: TGTGCCAGCAGCCTACGACGGAAAAACTATGGCTACACCTTC; CDR3: CASSLRRKNYGYTF
V: TRBV7-2; D: .; J: TRBJ2-7; size: few; DNA: TGTGCCAGCAGCTTCGGCCTTCACTCCTACGAGCAGTACTTC; CDR3: CASSFGLHSYEQYF
V: TRBV6-2/TRBV6-3; D: .; J: TRBJ2-1; size: few; DNA: TGTGCCAGCAGTTACACCGCGGACAGTCCGTACTCCTACAATGAGCAGTTCTTC; CDR3: CASSYTADSPYSYNEQFF
V: TRBV27; D: .; J: TRBJ2-2; size: few; DNA: TGTGCCAGCGGCCATAACACCGGGGAGCTGTTTTTT; CDR3: CASGHNTGELFF
V: TRBV19; D: TRBD2; J: TRBJ2-7; size: .; DNA: TGTGCCAGTAGTATGGTAGCGGGAAGCTACGAGCAGTACTTC; CDR3: CASSMVAGSYEQYF
V: TRBV7-8; D: TRBD2; J: TRBJ2-3; size: many; DNA: TGTGCCAGCAGCCCTCATCGACTAGCGCGTACAGATACGCAGTATTTT; CDR3: CASSPHRLARTDTQYF
V: TRBV28; D: TRBD2; J: TRBJ2-5; size: .; DNA: TGTGCCAGCAGCAACGGACTAGCGGAAGAGACCCAGTACTTC; CDR3: CASSNGLAEETQYF
V: TRBV7-2; D: .; J: TRBJ2-7; size: many; DNA: TGTGCCAGCAGCTTAAGAGGGGCCCTATCCTACGAGCAGTACTTC; CDR3: CASSLRGALSYEQYF
V: TRBV20-1; D: .; J: TRBJ2-3; size: once; DNA: TGCAGTGCTAGAGAATTCACAGATACGCAGTATTTT; CDR3: CSAREFTDTQYF
V: TRBV10-3; D: TRBD1; J: TRBJ2-5; size: .; DNA: TGTGCCATCAGTGAGTCGGGCAGGGGGCCGTCGGGGACCCAGTACTTC; CDR3: CAISESGRGPSGTQYF
V: TRBV7-6; D: TRBD2; J: TRBJ2-3; size: few; DNA: TGTGCCAGCAGCTTAGCGGCGGGAGGGCGGGGAGATACGCAGTATTTT; CDR3: CASSLAAGGRGDTQYF
V: TRBV23-1; D: .; J: TRBJ2-7; size: .; DNA: TGCGCCAGCATCGGGACTCCGAGCTCCTACGAGCAGTACTTC; CDR3: CASIGTPSSYEQYF
V: TRBV6-1; D: .; J: TRBJ2-7; size: .; DNA: TGTGCCAGCACCGAAATGGGCACCAGCTCCTACGAGCAGTACTTC; CDR3: CASTEMGTSSYEQYF
V: TRBV4-1; D: TRBD2; J: TRBJ2-5; size: few; DNA: TGCGCCAGCAGCCTGCGATCTTCTCTAGCGGACCAAGAGACCCAGTACTTC; CDR3: CASSLRSSLADQETQYF
V: TRBV20-1; D: TRBD1; J: TRBJ2-5; size: few; DNA: TGCAGTGCTAGACGAGGGACAGGGACCGAGACCCAGTACTTC; CDR3: CSARRGTGTETQYF
V: TRBV5-1; D: TRBD2; J: TRBJ2-3; size: .; DNA: TGCGCCAGCAGCTTGGGCGGACTAGCGGGAGGTGCGCCAGATACGCAGTATTTT; CDR3: CASSLGGLAGGAPDTQYF
V: TRBV12-3/TRBV12-4; D: .; J: TRBJ2-7; size: few; DNA: TGTGCCAGCAGTTTTGGGCAGGTCTACGAGCAGTACTTC; CDR3: CASSFGQVYEQYF
V: TRBV11-2; D: TRBD1; J: TRBJ1-1; size: .; DNA: TGTGCCAGCAGCTTGCGTAGGGGGCCCCTCACTGAAGCTTTCTTT; CDR3: CASSLRRGPLTEAFF
V: TRBV6-5; D: .; J: TRBJ1-1; size: .; DNA: TGTGCCAGCAGCGACAGCCAATACAAGAACACTGAAGCTTTCTTT; CDR3: CASSDSQYKNTEAFF
V: TRBV11-2; D: .; J: TRBJ2-3; size: few; DNA: TGTGCCAGCAGCTTAGAGGCTCTAGCCAATACGCAGTATTTT; CDR3: CASSLEALANTQYF
V: TRBV11-2; D: .; J: TRBJ2-7; size: .; DNA: TGTGCCAGCAGCCAGCAGGGGTTGTCCTACGAGCAGTACTTC; CDR3: CASSQQGLSYEQYF
V: TRBV11-2; D: .; J: TRBJ2-1; size: .; DNA: TGTGCCAGCAGCTTAAGTATGGCCTCTAATGAGCAGTTCTTC; CDR3: CASSLSMASNEQFF
V: TRBV6-6; D: TRBD1; J: TRBJ2-4; size: .; DNA: TGTGCCAGCAACAACAGGGGGCTCAAAAACATTCAGTACTTC; CDR3: CASNNRGLKNIQYF
V: TRBV6-5; D: TRBD2; J: TRBJ2-5; size: .; DNA: TGTGCCAGCAGTGACCCGACTAGCGGGGCTGAGACCCAGTACTTC; CDR3: CASSDPTSGAETQYF
V: TRBV14; D: .; J: TRBJ1-1; size: .; DNA: TGTGCCAGCAGCCGGGGGGTGGGCACTGAAGCTTTCTTT; CDR3: CASSRGVGTEAFF